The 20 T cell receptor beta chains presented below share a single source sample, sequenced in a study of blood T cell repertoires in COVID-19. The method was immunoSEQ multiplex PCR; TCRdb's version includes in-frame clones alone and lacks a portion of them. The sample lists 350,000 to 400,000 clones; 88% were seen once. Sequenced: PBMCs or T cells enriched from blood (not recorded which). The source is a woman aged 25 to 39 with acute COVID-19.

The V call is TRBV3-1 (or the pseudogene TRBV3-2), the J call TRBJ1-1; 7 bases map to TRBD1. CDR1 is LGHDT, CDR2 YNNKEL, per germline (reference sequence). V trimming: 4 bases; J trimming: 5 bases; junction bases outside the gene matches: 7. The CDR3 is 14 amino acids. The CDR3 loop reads CASSRGTGETEAFF. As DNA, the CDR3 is TGTGCCAGCAGCCGCGGAACAGGGGAGACTGAAGCTTTCTTT.

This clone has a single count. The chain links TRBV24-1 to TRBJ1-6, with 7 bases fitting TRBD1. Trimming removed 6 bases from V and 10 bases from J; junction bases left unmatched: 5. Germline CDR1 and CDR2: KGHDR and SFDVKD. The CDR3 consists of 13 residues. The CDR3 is CATSQGVRSPLHF. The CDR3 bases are TGTGCCACCAGTCAGGGGGTTCGGTCACCCCTCCACTTT.

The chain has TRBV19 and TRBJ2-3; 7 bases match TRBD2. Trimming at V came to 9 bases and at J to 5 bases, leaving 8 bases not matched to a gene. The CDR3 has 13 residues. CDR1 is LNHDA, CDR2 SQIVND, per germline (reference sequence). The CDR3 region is CASGGWVEDTQYF. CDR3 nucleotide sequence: TGTGCCAGCGGGGGGTGGGTTGAAGATACGCAGTATTTT.

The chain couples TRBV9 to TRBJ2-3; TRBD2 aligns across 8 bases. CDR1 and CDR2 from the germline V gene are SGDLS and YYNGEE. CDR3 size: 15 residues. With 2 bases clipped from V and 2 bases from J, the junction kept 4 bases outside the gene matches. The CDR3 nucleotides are TGTGCCAGCAGCGTCGGGCGGGGGGCCACAGATACGCAGTATTTT. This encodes CASSVGRGATDTQYF.

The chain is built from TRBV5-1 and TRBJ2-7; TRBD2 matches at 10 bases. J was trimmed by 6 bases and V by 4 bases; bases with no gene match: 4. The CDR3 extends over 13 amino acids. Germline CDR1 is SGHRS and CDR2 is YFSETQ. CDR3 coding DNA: TGCGCCAGCAGCACCGGGACTAGCGTCGAGCAGTACTTC. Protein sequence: CASSTGTSVEQYF. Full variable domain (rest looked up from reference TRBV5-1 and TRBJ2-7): KAGVTQTPRYLIKTRGQQVTLSCSPISGHRSVSWYQQTPGQGLQFLFEYFSETQRNKGNFPGRFSGRQFSNSRSEMNVSTLELGDSALYLCASSTGTSVEQYFGPGTRLTVT.

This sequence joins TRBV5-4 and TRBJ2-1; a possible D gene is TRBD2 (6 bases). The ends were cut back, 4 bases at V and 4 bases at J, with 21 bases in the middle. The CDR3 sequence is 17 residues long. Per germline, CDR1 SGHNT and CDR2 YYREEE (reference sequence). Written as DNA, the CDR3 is TGTGCCAGCAGCCTTATTAGCGGATCCCTTTCATACAATGAGCAGTTCTTC. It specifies CASSLISGSLSYNEQFF.

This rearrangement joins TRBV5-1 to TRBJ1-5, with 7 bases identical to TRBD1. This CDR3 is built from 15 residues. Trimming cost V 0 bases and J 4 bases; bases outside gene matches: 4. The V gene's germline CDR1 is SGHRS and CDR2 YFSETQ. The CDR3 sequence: CASSLEGTANQPQHF. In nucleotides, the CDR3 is TGCGCCAGCAGCTTGGAAGGGACAGCAAATCAGCCCCAGCATTTT.

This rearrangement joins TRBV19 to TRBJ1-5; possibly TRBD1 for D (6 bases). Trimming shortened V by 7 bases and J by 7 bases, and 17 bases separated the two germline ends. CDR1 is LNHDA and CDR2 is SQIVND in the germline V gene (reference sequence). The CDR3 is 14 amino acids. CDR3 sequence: CASIGQGFIQPQHF. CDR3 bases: TGTGCCAGTATTGGGCAGGGGTTTATACAGCCCCAGCATTTT.

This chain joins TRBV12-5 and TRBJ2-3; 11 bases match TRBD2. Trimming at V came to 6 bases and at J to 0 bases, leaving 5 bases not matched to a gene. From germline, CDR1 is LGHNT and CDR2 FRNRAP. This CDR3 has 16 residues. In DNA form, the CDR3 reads TGTGCTAGTGGGCCGGGACTAGCGGCTAGCACAGATACGCAGTATTTT. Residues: CASGPGLAASTDTQYF.

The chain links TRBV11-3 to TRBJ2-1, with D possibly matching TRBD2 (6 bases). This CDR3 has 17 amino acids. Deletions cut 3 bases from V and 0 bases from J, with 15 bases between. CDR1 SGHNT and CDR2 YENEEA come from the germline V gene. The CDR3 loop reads CASSLRGIGSSYNEQFF. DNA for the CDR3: TGTGCCAGCAGCTTGCGGGGAATAGGGAGCTCCTACAATGAGCAGTTCTTC.

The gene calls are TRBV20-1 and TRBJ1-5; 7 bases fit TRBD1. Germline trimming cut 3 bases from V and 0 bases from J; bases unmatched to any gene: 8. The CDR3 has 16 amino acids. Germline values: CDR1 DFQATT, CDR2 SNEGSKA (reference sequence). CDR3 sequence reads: CSASQGGLNSNQPQHF. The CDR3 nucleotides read TGCAGTGCTAGTCAGGGGGGACTTAATAGCAATCAGCCCCAGCATTTT.

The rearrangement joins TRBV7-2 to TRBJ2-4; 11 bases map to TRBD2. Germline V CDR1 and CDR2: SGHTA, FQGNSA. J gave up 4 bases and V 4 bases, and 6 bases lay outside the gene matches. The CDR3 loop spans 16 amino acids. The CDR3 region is CASSSSGTSGKNIQYF. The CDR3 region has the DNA TGTGCCAGCAGCTCTAGCGGGACTAGCGGAAAAAACATTCAGTACTTC.

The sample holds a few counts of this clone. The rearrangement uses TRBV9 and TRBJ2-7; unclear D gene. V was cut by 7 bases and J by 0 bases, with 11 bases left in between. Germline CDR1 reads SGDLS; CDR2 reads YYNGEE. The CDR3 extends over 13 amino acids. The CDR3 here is CASAVVSSYEQYF. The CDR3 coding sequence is TGTGCCAGCGCCGTGGTCAGCTCCTACGAGCAGTACTTC.

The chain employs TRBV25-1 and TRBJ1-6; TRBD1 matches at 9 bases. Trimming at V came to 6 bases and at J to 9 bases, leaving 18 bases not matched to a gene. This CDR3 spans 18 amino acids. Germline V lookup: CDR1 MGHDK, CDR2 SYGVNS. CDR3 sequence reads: CASSERPPGTGRGSPLHF. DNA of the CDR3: TGTGCCAGCAGCGAAAGGCCTCCGGGGACAGGGAGGGGTTCACCCCTCCACTTT.

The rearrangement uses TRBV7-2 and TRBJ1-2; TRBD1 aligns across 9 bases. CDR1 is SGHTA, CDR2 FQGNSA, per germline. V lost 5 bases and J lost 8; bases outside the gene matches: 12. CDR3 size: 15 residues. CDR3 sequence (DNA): TGTGCCAGCAGCCTTAGACCGGGACAGGGAAGCGGCTACACCTTC. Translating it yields CASSLRPGQGSGYTF.

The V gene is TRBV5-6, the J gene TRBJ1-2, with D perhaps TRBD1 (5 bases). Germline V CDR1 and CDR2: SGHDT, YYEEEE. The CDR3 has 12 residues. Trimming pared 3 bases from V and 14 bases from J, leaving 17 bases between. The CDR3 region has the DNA TGTGCCAGCAGCTCTTCCCAGGGTGCTGTGACCTTC. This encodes CASSSSQGAVTF.

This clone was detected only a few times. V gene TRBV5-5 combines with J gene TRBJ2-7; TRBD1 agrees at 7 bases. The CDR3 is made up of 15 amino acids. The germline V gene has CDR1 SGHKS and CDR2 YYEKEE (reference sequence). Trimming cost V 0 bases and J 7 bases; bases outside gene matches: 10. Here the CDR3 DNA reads TGTGCCAGCAGCTTGGGTGAGACAGGGTACGGAGAGCAGTACTTC. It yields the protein CASSLGETGYGEQYF.

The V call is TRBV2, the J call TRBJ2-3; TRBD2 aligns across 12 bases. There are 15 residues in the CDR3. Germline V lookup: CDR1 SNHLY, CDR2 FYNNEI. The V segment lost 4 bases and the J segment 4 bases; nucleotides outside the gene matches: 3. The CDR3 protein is CASSGLAGGPDTQYF. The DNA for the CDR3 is TGTGCCAGCAGTGGTCTAGCGGGGGGGCCAGATACGCAGTATTTT.

In DNA form, the CDR3 reads TGCAGCGTTGACGGGGGGGCAGGAAATGAGCAGTTCTTC. It is translated as CSVDGGAGNEQFF. The chain joins TRBV29-1 to TRBJ2-1; TRBD2 aligns across 8 bases. The trim removed 3 bases at V and 7 bases at J, leaving 5 bases unmatched. The CDR3 runs to 13 residues. From germline, CDR1 is SQVTM and CDR2 ANQGSEA.

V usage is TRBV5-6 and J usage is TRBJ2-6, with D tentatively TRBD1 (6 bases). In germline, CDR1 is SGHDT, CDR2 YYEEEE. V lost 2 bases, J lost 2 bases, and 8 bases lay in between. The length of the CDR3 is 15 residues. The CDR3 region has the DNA TGTGCCAGCAGCTTCGGACAGACTGGGGCCAACGTCCTGACTTTC. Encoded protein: CASSFGQTGANVLTF.